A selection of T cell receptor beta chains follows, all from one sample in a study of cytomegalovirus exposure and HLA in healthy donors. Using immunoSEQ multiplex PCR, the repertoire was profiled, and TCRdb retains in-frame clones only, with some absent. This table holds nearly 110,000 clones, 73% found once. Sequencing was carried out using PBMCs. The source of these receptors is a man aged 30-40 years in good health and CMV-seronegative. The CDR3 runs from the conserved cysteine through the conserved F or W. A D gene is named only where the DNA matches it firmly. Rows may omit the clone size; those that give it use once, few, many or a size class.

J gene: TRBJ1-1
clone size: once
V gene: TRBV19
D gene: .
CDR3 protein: CASSGQLNTEAFF
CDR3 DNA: TGTGCCAGTAGTGGACAGCTGAACACTGAAGCTTTCTTT

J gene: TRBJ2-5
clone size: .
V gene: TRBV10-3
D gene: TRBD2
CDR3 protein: CAISDPSGRGETQYF
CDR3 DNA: TGTGCCATCAGTGATCCTAGCGGGAGGGGGGAGACCCAGTACTTC

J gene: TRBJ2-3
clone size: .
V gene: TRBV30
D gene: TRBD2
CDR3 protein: CAWSSVFSGRAPDTQYF
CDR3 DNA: TGTGCCTGGAGTTCCGTCTTTAGCGGGAGAGCGCCCGATACGCAGTATTTT

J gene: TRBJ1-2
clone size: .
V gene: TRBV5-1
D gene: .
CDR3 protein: CASSLSRVYGYTF
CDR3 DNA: TGCGCCAGCAGCTTGTCGCGGGTCTATGGCTACACCTTC

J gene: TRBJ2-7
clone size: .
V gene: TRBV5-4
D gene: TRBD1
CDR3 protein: CASSLVSGGHEQYF
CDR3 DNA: TGTGCCAGCAGCTTGGTGTCAGGGGGCCACGAGCAGTACTTC

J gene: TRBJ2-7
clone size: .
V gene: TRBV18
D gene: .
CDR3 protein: CASSPGARDGSSYEQYF
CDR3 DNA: TGTGCCAGCTCACCTGGTGCTCGCGACGGGAGCTCCTACGAGCAGTACTTC

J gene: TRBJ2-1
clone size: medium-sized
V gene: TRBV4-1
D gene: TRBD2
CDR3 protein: CASSLAGTSGGHNEQFF
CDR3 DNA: TGCGCCAGCAGCCTGGCCGGGACTAGCGGGGGACACAATGAGCAGTTCTTC

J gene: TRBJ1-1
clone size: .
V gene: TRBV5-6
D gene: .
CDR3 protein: CASSLLGANTEAFF
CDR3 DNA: TGTGCCAGCAGCTTGCTGGGAGCAAACACTGAAGCTTTCTTT

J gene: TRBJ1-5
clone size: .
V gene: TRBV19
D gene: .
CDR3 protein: CASSPRDNNQPQHF
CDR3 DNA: TGTGCCAGTAGTCCCCGGGACAACAATCAGCCCCAGCATTTT

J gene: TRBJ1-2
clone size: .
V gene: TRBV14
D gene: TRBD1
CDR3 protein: CASSQDVGRGQGYTF
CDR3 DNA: TGTGCCAGCAGCCAAGATGTGGGCAGGGGGCAAGGCTACACCTTC

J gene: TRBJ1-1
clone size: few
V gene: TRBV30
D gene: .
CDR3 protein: CAWMGASAGAFF
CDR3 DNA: TGTGCCTGGATGGGCGCCTCTGCGGGGGCTTTCTTT

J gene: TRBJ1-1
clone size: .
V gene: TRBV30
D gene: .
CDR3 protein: CAWRTELNTEAFF
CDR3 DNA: TGTGCCTGGAGGACAGAACTGAACACTGAAGCTTTCTTT

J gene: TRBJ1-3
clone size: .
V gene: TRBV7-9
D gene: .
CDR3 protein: CASSPRAGNTIYF
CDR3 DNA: TGTGCCAGCAGCCCCAGGGCTGGAAACACCATATATTTT

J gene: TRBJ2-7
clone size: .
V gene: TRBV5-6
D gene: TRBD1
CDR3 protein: CASSGDRGQQYF
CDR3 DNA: TGTGCCAGCAGCGGGGACAGGGGCCAGCAGTACTTC

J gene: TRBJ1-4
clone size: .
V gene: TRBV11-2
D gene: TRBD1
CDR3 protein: CASSGQETNEKLFF
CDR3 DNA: TGTGCCAGCAGCGGACAGGAGACTAATGAAAAACTGTTTTTT

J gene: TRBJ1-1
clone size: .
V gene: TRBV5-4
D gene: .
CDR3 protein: CASSLGARGDTEAFF
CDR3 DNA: TGTGCCAGCAGCTTGGGGGCCAGGGGTGACACTGAAGCTTTCTTT

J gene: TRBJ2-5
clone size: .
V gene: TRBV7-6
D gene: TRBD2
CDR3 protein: CASSLGTSGQETQYF
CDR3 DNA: TGTGCCAGCAGCTTAGGGACTAGCGGACAAGAGACCCAGTACTTC

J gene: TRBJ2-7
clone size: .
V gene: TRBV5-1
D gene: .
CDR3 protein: CASSLAAGPSSYEQYF
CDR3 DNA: TGCGCCAGCAGCTTGGCCGCAGGGCCTAGCTCCTACGAGCAGTACTTC

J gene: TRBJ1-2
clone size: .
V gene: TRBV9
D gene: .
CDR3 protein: CASSVSGVGGYTF
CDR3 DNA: TGTGCCAGCAGCGTATCAGGGGTTGGTGGCTACACCTTC

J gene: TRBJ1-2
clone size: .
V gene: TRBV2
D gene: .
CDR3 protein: CASSQERTAGYTF
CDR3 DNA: TGTGCCAGCAGTCAGGAAAGGACAGCTGGCTACACCTTC

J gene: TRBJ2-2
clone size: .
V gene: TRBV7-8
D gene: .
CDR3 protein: CASRRDTLDTGELFF
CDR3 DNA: TGTGCCAGCAGAAGGGACACCTTGGACACCGGGGAGCTGTTTTTT

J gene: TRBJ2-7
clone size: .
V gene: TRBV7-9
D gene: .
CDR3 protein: CASSNDISAYF
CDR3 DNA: TGTGCCAGCAGCAATGACATATCGGCGTACTTC

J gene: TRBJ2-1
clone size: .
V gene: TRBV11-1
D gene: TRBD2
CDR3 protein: CASSLGLAGDVGQFF
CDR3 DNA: TGTGCCAGCAGCTTAGGGCTAGCGGGGGATGTTGGGCAGTTCTTC

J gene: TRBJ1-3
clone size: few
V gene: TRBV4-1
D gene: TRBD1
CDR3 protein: CASSRTGQGGVGSGNTIYF
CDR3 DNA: TGCGCCAGCAGTCGGACAGGGCAAGGAGGGGTCGGCTCTGGAAACACCATATATTTT

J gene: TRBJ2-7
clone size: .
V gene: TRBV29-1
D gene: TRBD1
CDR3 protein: CSAGPGGSYEQYF
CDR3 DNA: TGCAGCGCCGGGCCAGGGGGCTCCTACGAGCAGTACTTC

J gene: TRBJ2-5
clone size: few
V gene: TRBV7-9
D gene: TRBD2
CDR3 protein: CASSLGGFETQYF
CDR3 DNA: TGTGCCAGCAGCTTGGGAGGGTTCGAGACCCAGTACTTC

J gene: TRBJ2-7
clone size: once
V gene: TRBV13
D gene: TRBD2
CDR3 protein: CASAGGSYEQYF
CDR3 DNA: TGTGCCAGCGCCGGGGGGTCCTACGAGCAGTACTTC

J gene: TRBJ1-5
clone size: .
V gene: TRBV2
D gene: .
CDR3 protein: CASSPTDSNQPQHF
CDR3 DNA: TGTGCCAGCAGTCCGACAGATAGCAATCAGCCCCAGCATTTT

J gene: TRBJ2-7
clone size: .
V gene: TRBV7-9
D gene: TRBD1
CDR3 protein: CASIGTETSYEQYF
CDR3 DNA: TGTGCCAGCATCGGGACAGAGACTTCCTACGAGCAGTACTTC

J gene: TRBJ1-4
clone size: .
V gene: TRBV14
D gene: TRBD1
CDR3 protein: CASSRQGKKLFF
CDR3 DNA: TGTGCCAGCAGCCGACAGGGGAAAAAACTGTTTTTT

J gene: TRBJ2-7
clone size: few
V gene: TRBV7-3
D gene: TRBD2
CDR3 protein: CAISIHARGGGPF
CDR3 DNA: TGTGCCATCAGTATACATGCTCGGGGGGGAGGTCCCTTC

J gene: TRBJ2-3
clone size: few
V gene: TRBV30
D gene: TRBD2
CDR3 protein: CAAGLAERSSYTDTQYF
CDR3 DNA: TGTGCCGCGGGACTAGCGGAAAGGAGTTCCTACACAGATACGCAGTATTTT

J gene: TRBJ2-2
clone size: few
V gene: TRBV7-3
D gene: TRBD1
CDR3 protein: CASTNGRGQGYTGELFF
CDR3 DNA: TGTGCCAGCACCAATGGGAGGGGACAGGGCTACACCGGGGAGCTGTTTTTT

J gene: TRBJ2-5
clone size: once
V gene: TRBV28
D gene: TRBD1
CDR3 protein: CASSEWDRGVEETQYF
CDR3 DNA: TGTGCCAGCAGTGAATGGGACAGGGGAGTCGAAGAGACCCAGTACTTC

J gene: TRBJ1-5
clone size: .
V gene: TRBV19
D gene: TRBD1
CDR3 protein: CASSIELGQGPNQPQHF
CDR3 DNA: TGTGCCAGTAGTATAGAATTGGGACAGGGTCCCAATCAGCCCCAGCATTTT